These 4 T cell receptor beta chains were sequenced from one sample in a study of T cell repertoires in cytomegalovirus infection. The antigens of these receptors remain unknown. Each CDR3 protein gets one entry after TCRdb re-called the reads with MiXCR. The sample contains around 340,000 distinct CDR3 sequences, about 28% of which appear only once. The sample here was cultured PBMCs, taken from culture after CMV antigen stimulation. The receptors originated from a human donor in good health (CMV status not recorded). Some clones in this sample may be carry-over from other donors' samples.

The gene calls are TRBV9 and TRBJ2-7; D is ambiguous. Deletions cut 3 bases from V and 0 bases from J, with 7 bases between. This CDR3 is 13 amino acids long. Germline V gene lookup returns CDR1 SGDLS and CDR2 YYNGEE. The chain's CDR3 is CASSAPLSYEQYF. CDR3 sequence (DNA): TGTGCCAGCAGCGCCCCTCTCTCCTACGAGCAGTACTTC.

The sample holds many counts of this clonotype. The CDR3 region is CASSLVRQGGLHGYTF. In nucleotides, the CDR3 is TGTGCCAGCAGCTTAGTTAGGCAGGGGGGTCTCCATGGCTACACCTTC. The chain joins TRBV7-8 to TRBJ1-2; 7 bases are shared with TRBD1. Germline CDR1 is SGHVS and CDR2 is FQNEAQ. The CDR3 is 16 amino acids. Trimming took 1 base from V and 6 from J; bases not matched to a gene: 11.

The genes are TRBV12-3 or TRBV12-4 and TRBJ2-3; 14 bases are a match to TRBD2. The CDR3 totals 17 residues. V lost 6 bases to trimming and J lost 5 bases; unmatched junction nucleotides: 10. CDR3 region: CASRHTGTSGGRDTQYF. CDR3 in DNA: TGTGCCAGCAGGCATACCGGGACTAGCGGGGGTAGAGATACGCAGTATTTT.

Worth noting for this clonotype: A read error may account for a junction end that differs from germline. This sequence joins TRBV7-8 and TRBJ2-1; no clear D gene. In germline, CDR1 is SGHVS, CDR2 FQNEAQ. The CDR3 length is 16 residues. CDR3 in amino acids: CASSSSGPVSYNKQFF. The CDR3 DNA sequence: TGTGCCAGCAGCTCCTCCGGACCGGTCTCCTACAATAAGCAGTTCTTC.